These 31 T cell receptor beta chains came from one sample sequenced in a study of response to subunit inactivated influenza vaccine. One entry per CDR3 protein results from TCRdb running MiXCR on the RT-PCR reads. The table lists 800,000 or so distinct CDR3 sequences, 20% to 25% of them singletons, with 9.5% to 13% in the top ten. Source: PBMCs from blood, taken around 5 days after vaccination. Receptor source: a man in his fifties or sixties who received an inactivated influenza vaccine.

Only a few counts were recorded for this clonotype. The rearrangement joins TRBV5-1 to TRBJ1-2; D may be TRBD1 (5 bases). Germline V CDR1 and CDR2: SGHRS, YFSETQ. Trimming took 5 bases from V and 3 from J, leaving 11 bases between them. The CDR3 spans 13 residues. The CDR3 DNA follows: TGCGCCAGCAGAGGTTCAGGGCACTATGGCTACACCTTC. Its translation: CASRGSGHYGYTF.

J is TRBJ2-1 and V is TRBV7-9, with 8 bases fitting TRBD2. Unmatched junction bases numbered 2, after V lost 3 bases and J lost 4 bases. Germline V CDR1 and CDR2: SEHNR, FQNEAQ (reference sequence). The CDR3 extends over 14 amino acids. This CDR3 reads CASSLREVYNEQFF. In DNA form, the CDR3 reads TGTGCCAGCAGCTTGCGGGAGGTGTACAATGAGCAGTTCTTC. Drawing the rest from reference TRBV7-9 and TRBJ2-1, the complete variable domain is DTGVSQNPRHKITKRGQNVTFRCDPISEHNRLYWYRQTLGQGPEFLTYFQNEAQLEKSRLLSDRFSAERPKGSFSTLEIQRTEQGDSAMYLCASSLREVYNEQFFGPGTRLTVL.

The chain links TRBV5-1 to TRBJ2-2, with 10 bases fitting TRBD1. V was clipped by 2 bases and J by 7 bases; unmatched bases: 5. The CDR3 extends over 15 amino acids. Germline-derived CDR1 and CDR2 are SGHRS and YFSETQ. The CDR3 region is CASSLRQGADGELFF. CDR3 sequence (DNA): TGCGCCAGCAGCTTAAGACAGGGGGCTGACGGGGAGCTGTTTTTT. The variable domain in full, completed from reference TRBV5-1 and TRBJ2-2, reads KAGVTQTPRYLIKTRGQQVTLSCSPISGHRSVSWYQQTPGQGLQFLFEYFSETQRNKGNFPGRFSGRQFSNSRSEMNVSTLELGDSALYLCASSLRQGADGELFFGEGSRLTVL.

This clonotype was seen a few times. This chain links TRBV12-3 or TRBV12-4 with TRBJ2-7, with D possibly being TRBD1 (7 bases). V was clipped by 7 bases and J by 7 bases, with 29 bases between them. The CDR3 loop spans 17 amino acids. CDR3 amino acids: CASTHLGGGTETGEQYF. In DNA form, the CDR3 reads TGTGCCAGCACTCACCTAGGAGGAGGGACAGAAACGGGGGAGCAGTACTTC.

In its sample, this clonotype was seen many times. The rearrangement uses TRBV29-1 and TRBJ2-1; D may be TRBD2 (6 bases). V was cut by 6 bases and J by 7 bases, with 28 bases left in between. The CDR3 covers 17 residues. Germline V CDR1 and CDR2: SQVTM, ANQGSEA. The CDR3 DNA sequence: TGCAGCGTCACCGGGACCACTCGTACTCCTGCGGGAAATGAGCAGTTCTTC. As protein: CSVTGTTRTPAGNEQFF.

This sequence joins TRBV20-1 and TRBJ1-5; D possibly corresponds to TRBD1 (6 bases). V was cut by 1 base and J by 4 bases, with 17 bases left in between. Germline values: CDR1 DFQATT, CDR2 SNEGSKA (reference sequence). The CDR3 runs 16 residues. This CDR3 reads CSARGEKARGNQPQHF. For the CDR3, the DNA is TGCAGTGCTAGAGGGGAAAAGGCCAGGGGTAATCAGCCCCAGCATTTT.

The sample holds a few counts of this clonotype. DNA for the CDR3: TGTGCCAGCACCCTCGGGACAGGGACAGATACGCAGTATTTT. It specifies CASTLGTGTDTQYF. The chain recombines TRBV6-1 with TRBJ2-3; TRBD1 agrees at 9 bases. This CDR3 contains 14 residues. Germline V lookup: CDR1 MNHNS, CDR2 SASEGT. The V and J ends lost 7 bases and 3 bases, in that order; junction bases with no gene match: 5.

The V gene is TRBV7-2, the J gene TRBJ2-3; TRBD1 agrees at 9 bases. The V gene end was trimmed by 6 bases and the J gene end by 2 bases; junction bases not matched to a gene: 6. The germline CDR1 and CDR2 sequences are SGHTA and FQGNSA. CDR3 length: 15 residues. DNA of the CDR3: TGTGCCAGCAGTCACCGGGACAGGGCCACAGATACGCAGTATTTT. Its protein is CASSHRDRATDTQYF.

The table lists this clonotype with a few counts. The chain joins TRBV15 to TRBJ1-2; 8 bases are shared with TRBD1. This CDR3 region has 17 residues. V trimming: 5 bases; J trimming: 7 bases; junction bases outside the gene matches: 18. Germline V CDR1 and CDR2: LNHNV, YYDKDF (reference sequence). The CDR3, as DNA: TGTGCCACCAGCCCAGTTGTGGGAGGACAGGGAGGGAGTGGCTACACCTTC. Its protein is CATSPVVGGQGGSGYTF.

The chain carries TRBV5-4 and TRBJ2-7; D tentatively reads TRBD1 or TRBD2 (6 bases each). Trimming took off 0 bases at V and 7 bases at J, with 17 bases between the two ends. The germline V gene has CDR1 SGHNT and CDR2 YYREEE (reference sequence). The CDR3 covers 15 residues. The CDR3 coding sequence is TGTGCCAGCAGCTTGGGGGGGGCAGTCCCACTGGAGCAGTACTTC. As protein: CASSLGGAVPLEQYF.

This clonotype was found many times. V is TRBV5-1 and J is TRBJ2-7; D perhaps matches TRBD2 (5 bases). In germline, CDR1 is SGHRS, CDR2 YFSETQ. The germline V and J ends were trimmed by 0 bases and 0 bases, with 10 bases remaining between them. CDR3 length: 15 residues. The CDR3 reads CASSLAGGRSYEQYF. The CDR3 DNA is TGCGCCAGCAGCTTGGCCGGAGGTCGCTCCTACGAGCAGTACTTC. Together with reference TRBV5-1 and TRBJ2-7, the CDR3 gives the full variable domain: KAGVTQTPRYLIKTRGQQVTLSCSPISGHRSVSWYQQTPGQGLQFLFEYFSETQRNKGNFPGRFSGRQFSNSRSEMNVSTLELGDSALYLCASSLAGGRSYEQYFGPGTRLTVT.

The rearrangement uses TRBV29-1 and TRBJ1-3; possibly TRBD1 for D (6 bases). Per the germline V gene, CDR1 is SQVTM and CDR2 is ANQGSEA. The CDR3 totals 13 residues. Deletions cut 4 bases from V and 0 bases from J, with 7 bases between. CDR3: CSVGTDSGNTIYF. As DNA, the CDR3 is TGCAGCGTTGGGACAGACTCTGGAAACACCATATATTTT.

CDR3 coding DNA: TGCGCCAGCAGCTTGACGACAGGGGGCGCGTCTGGCTACACCTTC. Translating it yields CASSLTTGGASGYTF. The chain joins TRBV5-1 to TRBJ1-2; TRBD1 matches 10 bases. The CDR3 extends over 15 amino acids. After removal of 1 base from V and 7 bases from J, the junction contained 7 bases not matched to a gene. Germline assignment: CDR1 SGHRS and CDR2 YFSETQ.

The chain links TRBV7-9 to TRBJ2-1; TRBD1 matches at 9 bases. Trimming took 5 bases from V and 2 from J; bases not matched to a gene: 10. This CDR3 has 17 amino acids. CDR1 and CDR2 (germline): SEHNR, FQNEAQ (reference sequence). The CDR3 DNA reads as TGTGCCAGCAGCCAACGACAGGGACAGGGCCCCTACAATGAGCAGTTCTTC. It is translated as CASSQRQGQGPYNEQFF.

J is TRBJ2-1 and V is TRBV29-1, with 10 nucleotides matching TRBD2. The CDR3 totals 16 residues. CDR1 and CDR2 (germline): SQVTM, ANQGSEA. J gave up 7 bases and V 1 base, and 10 bases lay outside the gene matches. CDR3 protein: CSVEALSGRSRNEQFF. The CDR3 region has the DNA TGCAGCGTTGAAGCCCTTAGCGGGAGGTCTAGGAATGAGCAGTTCTTC.

The V and J genes are TRBV6-1 and TRBJ2-2, with D tentatively TRBD1 (6 bases). Germline values: CDR1 MNHNS, CDR2 SASEGT. V was cut by 4 bases and J by 7 bases, with 13 bases left in between. The CDR3 runs to 14 residues. CDR3 sequence: CASSGGHPIGELFF. The CDR3, as DNA: TGTGCCAGCAGTGGGGGACATCCGATCGGGGAGCTGTTTTTT.

A few counts support this clonotype. Here the CDR3 reads CASSQLAGGLRNEQFF. In DNA, the CDR3 is TGTGCCAGCAGCCAACTAGCGGGGGGGCTTCGCAATGAGCAGTTCTTC. The gene calls are TRBV14 and TRBJ2-1; the match to TRBD2 covers 12 bases. The CDR3 has 16 amino acids. With V trimmed by 2 bases and J by 6 bases, 5 bases remained unmatched. Germline CDR1 is SGHDN and CDR2 is FVKESK.

This clonotype was picked up a small number of times. The CDR3 reads CAISEMGEGHWSGANVLTF. The CDR3 region has the DNA TGTGCCATCAGTGAGATGGGGGAAGGTCATTGGTCTGGGGCCAACGTCCTGACTTTC. V is TRBV10-3 and J is TRBJ2-6, with D perhaps assigned TRBD1 or TRBD2 (5 bases each). The CDR3 length is 19 residues. CDR1 is ENHRY and CDR2 is SYGVKD in the germline V gene. V was shortened by 2 bases and J by 1 base, with 18 bases between the two germline ends.

This clonotype has a handful of counts. This chain uses TRBV20-1 with TRBJ1-1, with 8 bases aligning to TRBD1. Germline V CDR1 and CDR2: DFQATT, SNEGSKA (reference sequence). This CDR3 is 14 amino acids long. Trimming took 1 base from V and 3 from J; bases not matched to a gene: 4. The CDR3 here is CSARAGGFYTEAFF. In nucleotides, the CDR3 is TGCAGTGCTAGAGCAGGGGGCTTTTACACTGAAGCTTTCTTT.

The chain recombines TRBV5-6 with TRBJ2-2; 7 bases match TRBD1. Germline CDR1 and CDR2: SGHDT and YYEEEE. Trimming at V came to 7 bases and at J to 4 bases, leaving 10 bases not matched to a gene. This CDR3 is 15 amino acids long. The CDR3 DNA reads TGTGCCAGCTCCGGACAGGACCGATTCACCGGGGAGCTGTTTTTT. Its protein product is CASSGQDRFTGELFF.

This clonotype was detected only a few times. The chain joins TRBV6-5 to TRBJ2-2; 9 bases align to TRBD2. The germline V gene has CDR1 MNHEY and CDR2 SVGAGI. Trimming at V came to 1 base and at J to 2 bases, leaving 8 bases not matched to a gene. This CDR3 is built from 18 residues. Here the CDR3 reads CASSYFRGGAYNTGELFF. The CDR3 region has the DNA TGTGCCAGCAGTTACTTCCGCGGGGGGGCCTACAACACCGGGGAGCTGTTTTTT.

This clonotype was picked up a small number of times. CDR3 nucleotides: TGTGCCAGCAGCGTAGAACCGAACACTGAAGCTTTCTTT. It specifies CASSVEPNTEAFF. This chain uses TRBV9 with TRBJ1-1, with unresolved D. This CDR3 has 13 amino acids. Trimming removed 0 bases from V and 1 base from J, with 4 bases in between. Germline V lookup: CDR1 SGDLS, CDR2 YYNGEE.

Only a few counts were recorded for this clonotype. The chain recombines TRBV6-2 or TRBV6-3 with TRBJ1-4; D may be TRBD1 (5 bases). Germline V gene sequence: CDR1 MNHEY, CDR2 SVGEGT. Deletions cut 5 bases from V and 8 bases from J, with 18 bases between. This CDR3 spans 15 amino acids. CDR3 in amino acids: CASSMMGQPHEKLFF. The CDR3 coding sequence is TGTGCCAGCAGTATGATGGGGCAGCCGCACGAAAAACTGTTTTTT.

This clonotype turned up a few times. J is TRBJ2-1 and V is TRBV28; D possibly corresponds to TRBD2 (6 bases). V lost 5 bases, J lost 4 bases, and 12 bases lay in between. The CDR3 totals 14 residues. CDR1 is MDHEN, CDR2 SYDVKM, per germline. CDR3 loop: CASSTTGTYNEQFF. The CDR3 DNA follows: TGTGCCAGCAGTACGACCGGGACTTACAATGAGCAGTTCTTC.

The chain carries TRBV12-3 or TRBV12-4 and TRBJ2-3; 13 bases are a match to TRBD2. The CDR3 covers 20 residues. Trimming removed 5 bases from V and 2 bases from J; junction bases left unmatched: 16. The CDR3, as DNA: TGTGCCAGCAGTCAGGGGGGACTAGCGGGGCTCCGTTCCTTCACAGATACGCAGTATTTT. It encodes CASSQGGLAGLRSFTDTQYF.

The sample holds a few counts of this clonotype. V gene TRBV5-1 combines with J gene TRBJ2-2; D gene unclear. Germline V lookup: CDR1 SGHRS, CDR2 YFSETQ. The CDR3 runs to 17 residues. The germline V and J ends were trimmed by 5 bases and 2 bases, with 19 bases remaining between them. The CDR3 DNA is TGCGCCAGCAGAGCAGATGCGTTTGGATTAAACACCGGGGAGCTGTTTTTT. It is translated as CASRADAFGLNTGELFF.

This clonotype was recorded a few times. The rearrangement uses TRBV30 and TRBJ2-7; D is perhaps TRBD1 (6 bases). The germline CDR1 and CDR2 sequences are GTSNPN and SVGIG (reference sequence). This CDR3 is 12 amino acids long. In nucleotides, the CDR3 is TGTGCGTGGGGGCTCAGCTCCTACGAGCAGTACTTC. Residues: CAWGLSSYEQYF.

V and J are TRBV20-1 and TRBJ2-7; 7 bases align to TRBD1. V shed 2 bases, J shed 0 bases, and the junction held 7 bases outside the gene matches. Germline CDR1 and CDR2: DFQATT and SNEGSKA (reference sequence). The CDR3 length is 15 residues. The CDR3 DNA follows: TGCAGTGCTAGAAAGACAGGGTTGAGCTCCTACGAGCAGTACTTC. Translated: CSARKTGLSSYEQYF.

The chain couples TRBV27 to TRBJ2-2; D gene uncertain. The CDR3 is 14 amino acids. With 7 bases removed from V and 1 base from J, the gap between germline ends came to 10 bases. The germline V gene encodes CDR1 MNHEY and CDR2 SMNVEV (reference sequence). The CDR3 coding sequence is TGTGCCAGCAAAGACATTTTGAACACCGGGGAGCTGTTTTTT. It codes for CASKDILNTGELFF.

This clonotype was found many times. V usage is TRBV7-2 and J usage is TRBJ1-2; D unclear. Trimming left V 0 bases short and J 7 bases short, with 15 bases between. CDR1 is SGHTA, CDR2 FQGNSA, per germline. The CDR3 is 15 amino acids. The CDR3 loop reads CASSLAGGEIGGYTF. The CDR3 coding sequence is TGTGCCAGCAGCTTAGCCGGCGGGGAGATCGGTGGCTACACCTTC.

The J gene is TRBJ2-3, the V gene TRBV28, with D hard to call. V was clipped by 0 bases and J by 5 bases, with 18 bases between them. Germline V gives CDR1 MDHEN, CDR2 SYDVKM. This CDR3 is built from 17 residues. CDR3 DNA sequence: TGTGCCAGCAGTTTATGGGCTGGCAGGACCCCGGGAGATACGCAGTATTTT. As protein: CASSLWAGRTPGDTQYF.